The 10 T cell receptor beta chains below were found in one sample sequenced in a study of blood T cell repertoires in COVID-19. The repertoire was sequenced with immunoSEQ multiplex PCR; TCRdb's copy has only in-frame clones and lacks some. The data hold approximately 200,000 clones, with 90% to 95% observed a single time. Source material: peripheral blood. All receptors derive from a man between 25 and 39 years old with COVID-19, enrolled during active disease.

The V gene is TRBV4-1, the J gene TRBJ2-3; 12 positions agree with TRBD2. After removal of 4 bases from V and 0 bases from J, the junction contained 11 bases not matched to a gene. This CDR3 region has 19 residues. Germline CDR1 and CDR2: MGHRA and YSYEKL. The CDR3 is CASSRGLAGSTTSTDTQYF. Written as DNA, the CDR3 is TGCGCCAGCAGCCGTGGACTAGCGGGGTCGACAACTAGCACAGATACGCAGTATTTT.

This chain connects TRBV18 to TRBJ2-7; maybe TRBD1 (5 bases). The CDR3 loop spans 15 amino acids. V shed 2 bases and J shed 5 bases, with 16 bases lying between them. Looked up from germline, CDR1 is KGHSH and CDR2 is LQKENI. The CDR3 region has the DNA TGTGCCAGCTCACCAGGTAGGGGTCAGTGGAACGAGCAGTACTTC. This sequence encodes CASSPGRGQWNEQYF.

Worth noting for this clone: Other DNA sequences in the sample encode the same CDR3. As DNA, the CDR3 is TGTGCCAGCAGCTTGGCAGGGAACTATGGCTACACCTTC. Protein sequence: CASSLAGNYGYTF. The chain uses TRBV5-6 and TRBJ1-2, with D possibly TRBD1 on 5 matching bases. The ends were cut back, 0 bases at V and 2 bases at J, with 5 bases in the middle. The CDR3 spans 13 residues. Germline V lookup: CDR1 SGHDT, CDR2 YYEEEE.

This chain uses TRBV9 with TRBJ1-2; D might be TRBD1 (6 bases). Trimming left V 6 bases short and J 2 bases short, with 11 bases between. Germline V gives CDR1 SGDLS, CDR2 YYNGEE. This CDR3 contains 13 residues. CDR3 in amino acids: CASTEGQNYGYTF. Here the CDR3 DNA reads TGTGCCAGCACCGAAGGACAGAACTATGGCTACACCTTC.

The table lists this clone with a few counts. The V gene is TRBV7-9, the J gene TRBJ2-5, with a tentative D call TRBD1 (5 bases). CDR3 length equals 12 residues. The V end lost 8 bases, the J end lost 2 bases, and 9 bases lay between the germline ends. Germline V CDR1 and CDR2: SEHNR, FQNEAQ (reference sequence). This CDR3 reads CASGAGQETQYF. The CDR3 region has the DNA TGTGCCAGCGGGGCAGGACAAGAGACCCAGTACTTC. Combining the CDR3 with reference TRBV7-9 and TRBJ2-5 gives the whole variable domain DTGVSQNPRHKITKRGQNVTFRCDPISEHNRLYWYRQTLGQGPEFLTYFQNEAQLEKSRLLSDRFSAERPKGSFSTLEIQRTEQGDSAMYLCASGAGQETQYFGPGTRLLVL.

The J gene is TRBJ2-7, the V gene TRBV9, with D perhaps matching TRBD1 (6 bases). Germline V gene data show CDR1 as SGDLS and CDR2 as YYNGEE. The CDR3 consists of 15 residues. The ends were cut back, 0 bases at V and 3 bases at J, with 13 bases in the middle. The chain's CDR3 is CASSVAPGANYEQYF. CDR3 sequence (DNA): TGTGCCAGCAGCGTAGCGCCAGGGGCGAACTACGAGCAGTACTTC.

The rearrangement uses TRBV5-1 and TRBJ2-2; 9 bases fit TRBD1. This CDR3 is 17 amino acids long. From germline, CDR1 is SGHRS and CDR2 YFSETQ. The ends lost 4 bases at V and 4 bases at J; junction bases unmatched: 11. Here the CDR3 DNA reads TGCGCCAGCAGCCCGCCACCGGGACAGGGAGCCACCGGGGAGCTGTTTTTT. Its protein product is CASSPPPGQGATGELFF.

The CDR3 coding sequence is TGTGCCAGCAGCTTAGGCGGGTCCGACTATGGCTACACCTTC. The encoded protein is CASSLGGSDYGYTF. The rearrangement joins TRBV5-4 to TRBJ1-2; unclear D gene. The CDR3 is made up of 14 amino acids. V lost 2 bases and J 3 bases, leaving 11 bases between the germline ends. Per germline, CDR1 SGHNT and CDR2 YYREEE (reference sequence).

This clone was picked up one time. The V and J genes are TRBV9 and TRBJ1-2, with 11 nucleotides matching TRBD1. V dropped 4 bases and J dropped 7; count of bases not matched to a gene: 3. Germline loops: CDR1 SGDLS, CDR2 YYNGEE. This CDR3 is 13 amino acids long. The CDR3 nucleotides are TGTGCCAGCAGCCTAGGGACAGGGGGTGGCTACACCTTC. This sequence encodes CASSLGTGGGYTF.

The chain joins TRBV5-4 to TRBJ2-7, with D possibly matching TRBD1 (6 bases). Trimming left V 3 bases short and J 2 bases short, with 15 bases between. The CDR3 consists of 15 residues. Germline-derived CDR1 and CDR2 are SGHNT and YYREEE (reference sequence). Here the CDR3 DNA reads TGTGCCAGCAGCTCCCCCGGGACAAGCACCTACGAGCAGTACTTC. It codes for CASSSPGTSTYEQYF. The entire variable domain, with the rest obtained from reference TRBV5-4 and TRBJ2-7, is as follows: ETGVTQSPTHLIKTRGQQVTLRCSSQSGHNTVSWYQQALGQGPQFIFQYYREEENGRGNFPPRFSGLQFPNYSSELNVNALELDDSALYLCASSSPGTSTYEQYFGPGTRLTVT.